The present T cell receptor beta chain was sequenced within a study of T cells in localized non-small cell lung cancer. CDR3 size: 15 residues. Looked up from germline, CDR1 is SGDLS and CDR2 is YYNGEE. The V end was cut by 2 bases, the J end by 0 bases, with 9 bases between. Sequencing was performed with immunoSEQ multiplex PCR; in TCRdb, only in-frame clones are kept and a portion is missing. The table records over a thousand clones, under 35% of them present only once. This clone is termed large. The TCR sequence derives from a male donor at least 60 years old with stage I lung adenocarcinoma. The input for sequencing was lung tumor tissue, taken before any cancer treatment. The rearrangement uses TRBV9 and TRBJ2-1; the D is unclear. As DNA, the CDR3 is TGTGCCAGCAGCGTTAAGACGAGCTCCTACAATGAGCAGTTCTTC. Its translation is CASSVKTSSYNEQFF.